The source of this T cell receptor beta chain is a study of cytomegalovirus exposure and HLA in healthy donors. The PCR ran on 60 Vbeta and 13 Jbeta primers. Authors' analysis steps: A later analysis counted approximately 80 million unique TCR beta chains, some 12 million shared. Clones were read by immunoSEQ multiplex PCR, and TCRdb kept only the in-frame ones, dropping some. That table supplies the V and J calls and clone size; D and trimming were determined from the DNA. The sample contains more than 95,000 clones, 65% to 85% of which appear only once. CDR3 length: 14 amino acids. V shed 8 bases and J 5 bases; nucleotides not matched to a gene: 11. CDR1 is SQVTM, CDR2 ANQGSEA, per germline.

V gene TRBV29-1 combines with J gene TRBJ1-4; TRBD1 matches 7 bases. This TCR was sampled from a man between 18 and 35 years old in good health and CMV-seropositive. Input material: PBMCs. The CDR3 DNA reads TGCAGCTTTTACCGGGACAGAAAAAATGAAAAACTGTTTTTT. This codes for CSFYRDRKNEKLFF.